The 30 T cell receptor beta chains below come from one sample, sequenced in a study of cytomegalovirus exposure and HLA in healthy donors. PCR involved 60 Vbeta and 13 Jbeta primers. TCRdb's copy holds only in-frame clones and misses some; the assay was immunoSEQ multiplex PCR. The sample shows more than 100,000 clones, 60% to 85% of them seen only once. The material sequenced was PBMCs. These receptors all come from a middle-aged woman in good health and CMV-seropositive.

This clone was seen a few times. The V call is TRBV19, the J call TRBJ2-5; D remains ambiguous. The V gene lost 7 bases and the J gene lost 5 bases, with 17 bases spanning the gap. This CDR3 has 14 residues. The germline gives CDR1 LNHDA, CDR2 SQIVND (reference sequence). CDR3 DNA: TGTGCCAGTACCCCCAACGAGGAGATGGAGACCCAGTACTTC. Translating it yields CASTPNEEMETQYF. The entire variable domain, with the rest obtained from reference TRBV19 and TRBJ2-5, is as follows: DGGITQSPKYLFRKEGQNVTLSCEQNLNHDAMYWYRQDPGQGLRLIYYSQIVNDFQKGDIAEGYSVSREKKESFPLTVTSAQKNPTAFYLCASTPNEEMETQYFGPGTRLLVL.

The CDR3 here is CASSPTGTYGYTF. CDR3 coding DNA: TGTGCCAGCAGCCCGACAGGGACCTATGGCTACACCTTC. The V and J genes are TRBV2 and TRBJ1-2; 7 positions match TRBD1. CDR1 SNHLY and CDR2 FYNNEI come from the germline V gene. The CDR3 runs to 13 residues. The V gene end was trimmed by 6 bases and the J gene end by 4 bases; junction bases not matched to a gene: 5.

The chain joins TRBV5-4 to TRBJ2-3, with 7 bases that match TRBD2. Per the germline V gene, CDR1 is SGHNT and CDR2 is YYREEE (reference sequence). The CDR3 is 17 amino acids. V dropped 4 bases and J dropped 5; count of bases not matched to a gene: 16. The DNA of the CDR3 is TGTGCCAGCAGCCCTTTTCGGGGTAGCGGGTGGGTAGATACGCAGTATTTT. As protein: CASSPFRGSGWVDTQYF.

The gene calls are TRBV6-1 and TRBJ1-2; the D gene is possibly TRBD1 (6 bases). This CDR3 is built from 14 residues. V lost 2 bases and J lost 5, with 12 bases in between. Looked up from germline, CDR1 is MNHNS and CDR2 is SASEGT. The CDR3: CASSERTAPYGYTF. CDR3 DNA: TGTGCCAGCAGTGAAAGGACAGCCCCATATGGCTACACCTTC.

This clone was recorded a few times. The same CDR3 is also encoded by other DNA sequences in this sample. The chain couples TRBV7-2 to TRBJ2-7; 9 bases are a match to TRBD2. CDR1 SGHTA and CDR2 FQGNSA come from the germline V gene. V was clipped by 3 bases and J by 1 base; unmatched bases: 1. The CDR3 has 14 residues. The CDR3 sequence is CASSLTSGSYEQYF. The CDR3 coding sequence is TGTGCCAGCAGCTTGACTAGCGGTTCCTACGAGCAGTACTTC.

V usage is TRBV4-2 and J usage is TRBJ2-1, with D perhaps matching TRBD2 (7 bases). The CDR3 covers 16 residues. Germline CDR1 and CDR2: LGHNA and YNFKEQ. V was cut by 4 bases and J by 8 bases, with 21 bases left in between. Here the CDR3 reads CASSPSRGAGGDEQFF. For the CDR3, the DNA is TGTGCCAGCAGCCCCTCTCGGGGGGCCGGCGGGGATGAGCAGTTCTTC.

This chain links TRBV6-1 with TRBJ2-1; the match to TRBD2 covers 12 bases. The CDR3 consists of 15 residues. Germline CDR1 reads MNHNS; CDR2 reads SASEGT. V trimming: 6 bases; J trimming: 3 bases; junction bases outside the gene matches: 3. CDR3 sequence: CASRILAGGYNEQFF. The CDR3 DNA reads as TGTGCCAGCAGGATACTAGCGGGAGGCTACAATGAGCAGTTCTTC.

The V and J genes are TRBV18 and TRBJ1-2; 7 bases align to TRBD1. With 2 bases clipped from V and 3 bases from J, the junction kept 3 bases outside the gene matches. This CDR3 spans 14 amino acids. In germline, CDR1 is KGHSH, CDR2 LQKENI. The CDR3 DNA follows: TGTGCCAGCTCACCAGGACAGGACCACTATGGCTACACCTTC. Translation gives CASSPGQDHYGYTF.

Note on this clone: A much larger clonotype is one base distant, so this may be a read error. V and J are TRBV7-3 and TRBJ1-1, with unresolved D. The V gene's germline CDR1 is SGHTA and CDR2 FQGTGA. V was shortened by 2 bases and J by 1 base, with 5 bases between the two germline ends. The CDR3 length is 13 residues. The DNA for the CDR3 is TGTGCCAGCAGCTTAGACACGAACACTGAAGCTTTCTTT. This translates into CASSLDTNTEAFF.

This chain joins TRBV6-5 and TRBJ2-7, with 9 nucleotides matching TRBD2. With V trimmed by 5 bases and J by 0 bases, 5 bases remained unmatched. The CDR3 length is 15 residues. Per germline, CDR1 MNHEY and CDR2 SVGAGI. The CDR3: CASSQLAGPSYEQYF. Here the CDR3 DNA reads TGTGCCAGCAGTCAGCTAGCGGGACCCTCCTACGAGCAGTACTTC.

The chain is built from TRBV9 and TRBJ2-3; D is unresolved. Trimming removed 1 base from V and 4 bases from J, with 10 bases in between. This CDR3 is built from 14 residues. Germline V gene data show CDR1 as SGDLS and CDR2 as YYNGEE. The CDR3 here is CASSVRSPPDTQYF. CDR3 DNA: TGTGCCAGCAGCGTACGGTCCCCCCCAGATACGCAGTATTTT.

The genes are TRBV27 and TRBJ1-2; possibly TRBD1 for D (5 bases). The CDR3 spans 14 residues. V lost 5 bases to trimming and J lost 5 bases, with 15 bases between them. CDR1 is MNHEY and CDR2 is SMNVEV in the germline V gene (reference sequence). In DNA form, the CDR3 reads TGTGCCAGCAGTCAAACCCGGGGGAGATATGGCTACACCTTC. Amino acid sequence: CASSQTRGRYGYTF.

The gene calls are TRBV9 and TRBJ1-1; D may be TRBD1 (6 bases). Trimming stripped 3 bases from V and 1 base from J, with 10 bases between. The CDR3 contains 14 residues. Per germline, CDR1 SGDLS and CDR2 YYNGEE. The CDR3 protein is CASSAGTPNTEAFF. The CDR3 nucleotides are TGTGCCAGCAGCGCCGGGACACCGAACACTGAAGCTTTCTTT.

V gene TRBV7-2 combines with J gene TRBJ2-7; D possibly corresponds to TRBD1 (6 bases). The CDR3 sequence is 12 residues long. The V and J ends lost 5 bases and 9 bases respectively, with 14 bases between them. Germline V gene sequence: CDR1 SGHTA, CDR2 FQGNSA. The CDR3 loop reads CASSDPLGGQYF. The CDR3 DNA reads TGTGCCAGCAGCGATCCCTTAGGGGGGCAGTACTTC.

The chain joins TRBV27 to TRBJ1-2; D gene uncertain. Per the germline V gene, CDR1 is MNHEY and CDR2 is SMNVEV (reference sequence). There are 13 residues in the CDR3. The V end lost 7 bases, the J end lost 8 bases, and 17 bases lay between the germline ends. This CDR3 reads CASTQRGLGGYTF. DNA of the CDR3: TGTGCCAGCACCCAACGGGGTCTCGGCGGCTACACCTTC.

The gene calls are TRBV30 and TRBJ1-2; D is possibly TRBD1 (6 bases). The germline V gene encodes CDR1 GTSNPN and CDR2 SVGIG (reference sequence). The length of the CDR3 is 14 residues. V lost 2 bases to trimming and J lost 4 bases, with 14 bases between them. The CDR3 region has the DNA TGTGCCTGGAGTACCGGGACACCGATCTATGGCTACACCTTC. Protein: CAWSTGTPIYGYTF.

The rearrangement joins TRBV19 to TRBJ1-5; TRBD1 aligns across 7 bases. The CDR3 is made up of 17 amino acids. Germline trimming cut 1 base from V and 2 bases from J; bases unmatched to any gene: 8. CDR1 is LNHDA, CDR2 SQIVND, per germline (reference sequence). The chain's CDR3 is CASSIGRGRVGNQPQHF. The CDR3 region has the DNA TGTGCCAGTAGTATAGGGAGGGGGCGGGTGGGCAATCAGCCCCAGCATTTT.

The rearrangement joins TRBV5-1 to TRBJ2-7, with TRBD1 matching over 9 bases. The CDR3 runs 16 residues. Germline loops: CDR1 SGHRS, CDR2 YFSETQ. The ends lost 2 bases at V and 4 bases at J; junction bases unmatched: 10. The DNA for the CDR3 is TGCGCCAGCAGCTTAAATACTGGGACAGGGACATACGAGCAGTACTTC. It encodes CASSLNTGTGTYEQYF.

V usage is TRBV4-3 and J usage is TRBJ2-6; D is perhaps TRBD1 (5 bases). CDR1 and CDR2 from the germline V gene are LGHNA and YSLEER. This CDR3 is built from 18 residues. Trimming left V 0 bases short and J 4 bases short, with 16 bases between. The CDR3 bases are TGCGCCAGCAGCCAAGATAAGGGGCGGCGTTCCGGGGCCAACGTCCTGACTTTC. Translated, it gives CASSQDKGRRSGANVLTF.

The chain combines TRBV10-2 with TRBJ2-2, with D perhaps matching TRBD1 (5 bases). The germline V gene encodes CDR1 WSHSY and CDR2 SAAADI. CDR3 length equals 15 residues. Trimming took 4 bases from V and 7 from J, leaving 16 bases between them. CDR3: CASSVGRAADGELFF. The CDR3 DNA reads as TGCGCCAGCAGTGTTGGCAGGGCGGCGGACGGGGAGCTGTTTTTT.

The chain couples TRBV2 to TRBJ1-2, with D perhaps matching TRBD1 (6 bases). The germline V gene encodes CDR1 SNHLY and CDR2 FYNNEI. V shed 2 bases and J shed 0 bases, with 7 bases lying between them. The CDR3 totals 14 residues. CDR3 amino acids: CASSERQANYGYTF. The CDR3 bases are TGTGCCAGCAGTGAACGACAGGCTAACTATGGCTACACCTTC.

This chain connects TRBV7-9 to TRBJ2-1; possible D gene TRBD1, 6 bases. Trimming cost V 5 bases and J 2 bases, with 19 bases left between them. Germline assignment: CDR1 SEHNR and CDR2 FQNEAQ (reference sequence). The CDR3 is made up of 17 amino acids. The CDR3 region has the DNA TGTGCCAGCAGCGCACGGGGTAGGGGGTGGCCCTACAATGAGCAGTTCTTC. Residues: CASSARGRGWPYNEQFF.

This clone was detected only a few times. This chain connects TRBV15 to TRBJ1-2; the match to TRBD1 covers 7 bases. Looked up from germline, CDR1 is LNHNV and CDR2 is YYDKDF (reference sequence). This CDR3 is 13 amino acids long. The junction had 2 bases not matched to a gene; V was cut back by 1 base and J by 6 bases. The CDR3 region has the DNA TGTGCCACCAGCAGAGGACAGGGAGATGGCTACACCTTC. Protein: CATSRGQGDGYTF.

The CDR3 reads CASSRTGTSYEQYF. CDR3 nucleotides: TGTGCCAGCAGTCGCACAGGGACCTCCTACGAGCAGTACTTC. The chain is built from TRBV6-5 and TRBJ2-7; D is perhaps TRBD1 (6 bases). Germline lookup yields CDR1 MNHEY and CDR2 SVGAGI. V lost 5 bases, J lost 0 bases, and 11 bases lay in between. There are 14 residues in the CDR3.

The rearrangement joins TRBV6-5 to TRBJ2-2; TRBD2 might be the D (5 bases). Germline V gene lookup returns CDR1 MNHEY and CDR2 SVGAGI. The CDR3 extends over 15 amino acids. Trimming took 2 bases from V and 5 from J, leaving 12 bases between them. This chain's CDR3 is CASSYPGKETGELFF. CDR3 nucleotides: TGTGCCAGCAGTTACCCCGGGAAAGAGACCGGGGAGCTGTTTTTT.

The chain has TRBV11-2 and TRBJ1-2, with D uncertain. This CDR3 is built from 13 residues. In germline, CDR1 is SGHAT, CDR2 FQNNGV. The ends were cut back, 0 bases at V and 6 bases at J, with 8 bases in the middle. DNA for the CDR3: TGTGCCAGCAGCTTAGACAGAACAAATGGCTACACCTTC. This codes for CASSLDRTNGYTF.

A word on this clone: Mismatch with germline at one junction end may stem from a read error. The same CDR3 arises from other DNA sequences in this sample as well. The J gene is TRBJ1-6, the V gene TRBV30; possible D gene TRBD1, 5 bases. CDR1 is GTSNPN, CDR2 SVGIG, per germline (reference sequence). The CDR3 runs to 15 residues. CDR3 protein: CAWGARYIGNSPLHF. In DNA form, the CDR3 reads TGTGCCTGGGGGGCCCGGTATATCGGTAATTCCCCCCTCCACTTT. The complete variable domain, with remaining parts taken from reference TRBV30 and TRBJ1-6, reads SQTIHQWPATLVQPVGSPLSLECTVEGTSNPNLYWYRQAAGRGLQLLFYSVGIGQISSEVPQNLSASRPQDRQFILSSKKLLLSDSGFYLCAWGARYIGNSPLHFGNGTRLTVT.

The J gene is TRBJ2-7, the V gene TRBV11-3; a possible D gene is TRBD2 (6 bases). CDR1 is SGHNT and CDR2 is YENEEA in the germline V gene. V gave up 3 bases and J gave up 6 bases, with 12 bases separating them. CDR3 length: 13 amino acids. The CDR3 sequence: CASSFQEGTEQYF. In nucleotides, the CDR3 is TGTGCCAGCAGCTTCCAGGAGGGTACCGAGCAGTACTTC.

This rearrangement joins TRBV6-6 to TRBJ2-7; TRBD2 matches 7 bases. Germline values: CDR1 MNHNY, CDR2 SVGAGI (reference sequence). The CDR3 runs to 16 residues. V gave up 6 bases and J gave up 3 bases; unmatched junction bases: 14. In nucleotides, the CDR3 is TGTGCCAGCAGAGATAGTTCGGCGGGGGTCGGCTACGAGCAGTACTTC. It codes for CASRDSSAGVGYEQYF.

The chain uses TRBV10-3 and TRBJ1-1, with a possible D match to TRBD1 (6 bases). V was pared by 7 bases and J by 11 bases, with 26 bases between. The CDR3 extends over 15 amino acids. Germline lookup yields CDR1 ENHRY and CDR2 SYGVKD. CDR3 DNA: TGTGCCATCAAGAAAGAACAGGGCCTCCGGGTCCTGGCTTTCTTT. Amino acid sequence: CAIKKEQGLRVLAFF.